The 10 T cell receptor beta chains reported below all come from one sample, sequenced in a study of T cells in Graves' hyperthyroidism and ophthalmopathy. TCR beta CDR3 region amplification was performed from RNA transcripts. HTBI primers were the set used in a first-round RT-PCR of the TCR CDR3. TCRdb re-analysed the multiplex PCR reads in MiXCR, keeping a single row per CDR3 protein. The profile shows 560,000 or so distinct CDR3 sequences, just under 20% of them singletons. The specimen was blood. The receptors come from a man between 40 and 49 years old with Graves' ophthalmopathy.

This clonotype was seen many times. The V and J genes are TRBV20-1 and TRBJ2-7; TRBD2 matches 7 bases. The ends lost 3 bases at V and 0 bases at J; junction bases unmatched: 8. Germline CDR1 and CDR2: DFQATT and SNEGSKA (reference sequence). This CDR3 comprises 15 residues. The CDR3 is CSASGAGASSYEQYF. The CDR3 region has the DNA TGCAGTGCTAGTGGGGCGGGAGCGAGCTCCTACGAGCAGTACTTC.

This chain connects TRBV7-8 to TRBJ2-7; D is undetermined. This CDR3 comprises 14 residues. Trimming removed 3 bases from V and 3 bases from J, with 12 bases in between. Per the germline V gene, CDR1 is SGHVS and CDR2 is FQNEAQ. The chain's CDR3 is CASSFGYRNYEQYF. In DNA form, the CDR3 reads TGTGCCAGCAGCTTCGGATACCGTAACTACGAGCAGTACTTC.

The gene calls are TRBV11-1 and TRBJ2-7, with 9 bases aligning to TRBD1. V lost 5 bases to trimming and J lost 3 bases; unmatched junction nucleotides: 11. Germline assignment: CDR1 SGHAT and CDR2 FQDESV (reference sequence). This CDR3 has 16 amino acids. The DNA for the CDR3 is TGTGCCAGCAGCACCTCCGGGACAGGGTACCTCTACGAGCAGTACTTC. This translates into CASSTSGTGYLYEQYF.

This chain's CDR3 is CASSYSPGWLSHF. The CDR3, as DNA: TGTGCCAGCAGTTACTCGCCAGGTTGGCTTTCCCACTTT. This chain links TRBV6-5 with TRBJ1-6; D not certain. V lost 0 bases, J lost 18 bases, and 15 bases lay in between. CDR3 length: 13 amino acids. Germline CDR1 MNHEY, CDR2 SVGAGI.

The V and J genes are TRBV14 and TRBJ2-3; 7 nucleotides agree with TRBD2. V gave up 0 bases and J gave up 2 bases; unmatched junction bases: 8. The CDR3 extends over 17 amino acids. Germline V CDR1 and CDR2: SGHDN, FVKESK. For the CDR3, the DNA is TGTGCCAGCAGCCAAGATAGAGGACTAGGATCCACAGATACGCAGTATTTT. This encodes CASSQDRGLGSTDTQYF.

There are a few counts of this clonotype. This chain uses TRBV7-2 with TRBJ1-1; the D gene is possibly TRBD1 (5 bases). Germline loops: CDR1 SGHTA, CDR2 FQGNSA. There are 14 residues in the CDR3. V lost 4 bases, J lost 5 bases, and 14 bases lay in between. For the CDR3, the DNA is TGTGCCAGCAGCTCCCCGCGGGGGAAGACTGAAGCTTTCTTT. This gives the protein CASSSPRGKTEAFF. Supplemented by reference TRBV7-2 and TRBJ1-1, the full variable domain reads GAGVSQSPSNKVTEKGKDVELRCDPISGHTALYWYRQSLGQGLEFLIYFQGNSAPDKSGLPSDRFSAERTGGSVSTLTIQRTQQEDSAVYLCASSSPRGKTEAFFGQGTRLTVV.

This rearrangement joins TRBV7-2 to TRBJ1-6; D not certain. Germline V gives CDR1 SGHTA, CDR2 FQGNSA. V dropped 3 bases and J dropped 11 bases, with 17 bases sitting between them. The CDR3 consists of 15 residues. As DNA, the CDR3 is TGTGCCAGCAGCTTCCATAGCATAGTGGGCACACCCCTCCACTTT. Translating gives CASSFHSIVGTPLHF.

This clonotype was found once. The V gene is TRBV11-2, the J gene TRBJ2-1, with 12 nucleotides matching TRBD2. V lost 4 bases and J lost 11; bases outside the gene matches: 6. The CDR3 runs to 14 residues. Germline-derived CDR1 and CDR2 are SGHAT and FQNNGV. Here the CDR3 DNA reads TGTGCCAGCAGCTCCTGGACTAGCGGGAATAAGCAGTTCTTC. It is translated as CASSSWTSGNKQFF.

This clonotype was seen repeatedly, ten times or more. This rearrangement joins TRBV28 to TRBJ2-5, with D maybe TRBD1 (5 bases). The V and J ends lost 6 bases and 4 bases respectively, with 15 bases between them. Germline V gene data show CDR1 as MDHEN and CDR2 as SYDVKM. CDR3 size: 14 residues. CDR3 DNA: TGTGCCAGCAGCGATCAGGGTGGGGTAGAGACCCAGTACTTC. Its translation: CASSDQGGVETQYF.

The V and J genes are TRBV5-6 and TRBJ2-7; D is ambiguous. The V gene's germline CDR1 is SGHDT and CDR2 YYEEEE. The CDR3 totals 12 residues. V was pared by 3 bases and J by 7 bases, with 11 bases between. For the CDR3, the DNA is TGTGCCAGCAGCTCCTCCGCGAGAGAGCAGTACTTC. Its translation is CASSSSAREQYF.